The next 16 T cell receptor beta chains were all read from a single sample in a study. The sorted Tregs were CD4+CD25+CD127-/low cells. TCRdb re-analysed the 5' RACE reads in MiXCR, keeping a single row per CDR3 protein. The data show about 57,000 distinct CDR3 sequences, with 26% seen just once and roughly 2.2% held by the top ten. Sequenced sample: tumor-infiltrating Tregs sorted from the breast tumor. These TCRs come from a female donor with breast cancer.

This clonotype was counted a few times. The chain combines TRBV9 with TRBJ2-3, with 9 bases lining up with TRBD2. J was trimmed by 12 bases and V by 0 bases; bases with no gene match: 11. This CDR3 region has 15 residues. CDR1 is SGDLS, CDR2 YYNGEE, per germline. The CDR3 region is CASSVEVMGLASQYF. CDR3 in DNA: TGTGCCAGCAGCGTAGAAGTGATGGGACTAGCATCTCAGTATTTT.

This clonotype is a singleton in its sample. J is TRBJ2-3 and V is TRBV7-9; D unresolved. Germline values: CDR1 SEHNR, CDR2 FQNEAQ (reference sequence). V shed 0 bases and J shed 10 bases, with 8 bases lying between them. This CDR3 spans 12 amino acids. The CDR3 DNA follows: TGTGCCAGCAGCTTAGCGGAATACGCGCAGTATTTT. Amino acid sequence: CASSLAEYAQYF. Supplemented by reference TRBV7-9 and TRBJ2-3, the full variable domain reads DTGVSQNPRHKITKRGQNVTFRCDPISEHNRLYWYRQTLGQGPEFLTYFQNEAQLEKSRLLSDRFSAERPKGSFSTLEIQRTEQGDSAMYLCASSLAEYAQYFGPGTRLTVL.

V and J are TRBV5-1 and TRBJ1-1; D might be TRBD1 (6 bases). The length of the CDR3 is 14 residues. Trimming took off 4 bases at V and 1 base at J, with 11 bases between the two ends. Germline CDR1 is SGHRS and CDR2 is YFSETQ. CDR3 sequence: CASSHRVGNTEAFF. In DNA form, the CDR3 reads TGCGCCAGCAGCCACAGGGTGGGGAACACTGAAGCTTTCTTT.

In its sample, this clonotype was seen a few times. The chain uses TRBV7-2 and TRBJ2-7; 7 nucleotides match TRBD2. V lost 1 base, J lost 2 bases, and 5 bases stayed unmatched. The CDR3 is 15 amino acids. CDR1 is SGHTA and CDR2 is FQGNSA in the germline V gene. DNA of the CDR3: TGTGCCAGCAGCTTAGGGGCAGCGGGGACCTACGAGCAGTACTTC. Translating gives CASSLGAAGTYEQYF.

CDR3 in amino acids: CSARAPIGLNTEAFF. The CDR3 nucleotides are TGCAGTGCTAGAGCCCCTATTGGGCTGAACACTGAAGCTTTCTTT. The rearrangement links TRBV20-1 to TRBJ1-1; D remains unclear. Trimming stripped 1 base from V and 0 bases from J, with 12 bases between. Germline loops: CDR1 DFQATT, CDR2 SNEGSKA (reference sequence). The CDR3 sequence is 15 residues long.

Here the CDR3 reads CASSWERNKNIQYF. In nucleotides, the CDR3 is TGTGCCAGCAGCTGGGAGAGGAACAAAAACATTCAGTACTTC. The chain is built from TRBV6-2 or TRBV6-3 and TRBJ2-4, with D possibly being TRBD2 (5 bases). The CDR3 runs to 14 residues. V lost 6 bases to trimming and J lost 3 bases, with 12 bases between them. Germline assignment: CDR1 MNHEY and CDR2 SVGEGT.

This clonotype was found a few times. The chain joins TRBV27 to TRBJ2-4; D is uncertain. The germline V gene has CDR1 MNHEY and CDR2 SMNVEV (reference sequence). CDR3 length equals 13 residues. Deletions cut 6 bases from V and 9 bases from J, with 15 bases between. In DNA, the CDR3 is TGTGCCAGCAGACAACAAGTCAACGGCATTCAGTACTTC. Its translation is CASRQQVNGIQYF.

The V call is TRBV7-2, the J call TRBJ2-1, with 7 bases lining up with TRBD2. V was clipped by 1 base and J by 12 bases; unmatched bases: 6. The V gene's germline CDR1 is SGHTA and CDR2 FQGNSA. This CDR3 region has 13 residues. CDR3 nucleotide sequence: TGTGCCAGCAGCTTAGGGGGAGGGCCTTTGCAGTTCTTC. Translating it yields CASSLGGGPLQFF.

J is TRBJ2-4 and V is TRBV6-6; D is possibly TRBD1 (7 bases). The CDR3 loop spans 17 amino acids. The ends were cut back, 0 bases at V and 4 bases at J, with 16 bases in the middle. Per germline, CDR1 MNHNY and CDR2 SVGAGI (reference sequence). CDR3 bases: TGTGCCAGCAGTTACTCGGTCCAGGGGGGAGCAAAAAACATTCAGTACTTC. This translates into CASSYSVQGGAKNIQYF.

This clonotype was recorded at least ten times. CDR3 DNA sequence: TGCGCCAGCAGCTTGTGGGAATTGGACAATGAGCAGTTCTTC. Encoded protein: CASSLWELDNEQFF. V usage is TRBV5-1 and J usage is TRBJ2-1, with D uncertain. In germline, CDR1 is SGHRS, CDR2 YFSETQ. Trimming cost V 1 base and J 5 bases, with 10 bases left between them. The CDR3 extends over 14 amino acids.

V usage is TRBV18 and J usage is TRBJ1-2; D unclear. This CDR3 has 15 residues. V was shortened by 6 bases and J by 4 bases, with 18 bases between the two germline ends. In germline, CDR1 is KGHSH, CDR2 LQKENI. The CDR3 loop reads CASSPEKANSYGYTF. DNA of the CDR3: TGTGCCAGCTCGCCTGAGAAGGCAAATTCCTATGGCTACACCTTC. The complete variable domain, with remaining parts taken from reference TRBV18 and TRBJ1-2, reads NAGVMQNPRHLVRRRGQEARLRCSPMKGHSHVYWYRQLPEEGLKFMVYLQKENIIDESGMPKERFSAEFPKEGPSILRIQQVVRGDSAAYFCASSPEKANSYGYTFGSGTRLTVV.

The sample holds many counts of this clonotype. The chain links TRBV4-1 to TRBJ1-2; D is uncertain. CDR3 length: 15 residues. Looked up from germline, CDR1 is MGHRA and CDR2 is YSYEKL. V was pared by 0 bases and J by 0 bases, with 8 bases between. CDR3 DNA sequence: TGCGCCAGCAGCCAAGACCCCGGGACTAACTATGGCTACACCTTC. Translated: CASSQDPGTNYGYTF.

This clonotype has at least ten counts. The rearrangement uses TRBV9 and TRBJ2-6, with 10 positions matching TRBD1. The trim removed 3 bases at V and 4 bases at J, leaving 4 bases unmatched. From germline, CDR1 is SGDLS and CDR2 YYNGEE. This CDR3 region has 16 residues. The CDR3 sequence: CASSGDRGQGANVLTF. The CDR3 coding sequence is TGTGCCAGCAGCGGCGACAGGGGGCAAGGGGCCAACGTCCTGACTTTC. Combining the CDR3 with reference TRBV9 and TRBJ2-6 gives the whole variable domain DSGVTQTPKHLITATGQRVTLRCSPRSGDLSVYWYQQSLDQGLQFLIQYYNGEERAKGNILERFSAQQFPDLHSELNLSSLELGDSALYFCASSGDRGQGANVLTFGAGSRLTVL.

As regards this clonotype: A much larger clone differs from this one at a single base, so this may be a read error. This chain links TRBV20-1 with TRBJ2-5, with D perhaps TRBD1 or TRBD2 (6 bases each). The CDR3 totals 14 residues. The germline V gene has CDR1 DFQATT and CDR2 SNEGSKA (reference sequence). CDR3 DNA: TGCGGTGCTAGAGCTCCGGGGGCTCAAGAGACCCAGTACTTC. It specifies CGARAPGAQETQYF.

The genes are TRBV7-3 and TRBJ2-1, with 9 bases aligning to TRBD2. This CDR3 spans 15 amino acids. V lost 4 bases to trimming and J lost 10 bases; unmatched junction nucleotides: 11. Germline CDR1 and CDR2: SGHTA and FQGTGA. The DNA for the CDR3 is TGTGCCAGCAGCTCGGGACTAGCAGCCGCGGGGGAGCAGTTCTTC. The encoded protein is CASSSGLAAAGEQFF.

This chain joins TRBV7-2 and TRBJ2-1; D is perhaps TRBD2 (5 bases). V lost 1 base to trimming and J lost 0 bases, with 7 bases between them. Germline V gene sequence: CDR1 SGHTA, CDR2 FQGNSA. The CDR3 is 15 residues long. For the CDR3, the DNA is TGTGCCAGCAGCTTAGTGGGGAGCTCCTACAATGAGCAGTTCTTC. Amino acid sequence: CASSLVGSSYNEQFF.